This T cell receptor (beta chain) was obtained from a study of blood T cell repertoires in COVID-19. Study context: Collection of acute and convalescent COVID-19 samples took place in the United States, Italy and Spain. Sample material is recorded as cDNA or gDNA derived from T cells, B-cell-depleted T cells, or PBMCs.

Per the authors' pipeline: Reference gene primer amplification gave nucleated cell count estimates. Assay: immunoSEQ multiplex PCR; the TCRdb copy retains only in-frame clones and omits some. From that table come the V and J calls and clone size; the DNA was used to work out D and trimming. The table lists tens of thousands of clones, 86% of them singletons. The CDR3 extends over 14 amino acids. Germline lookup yields CDR1 KGHSH and CDR2 LQKENI. The V end lost 6 bases, the J end lost 0 bases, and 6 bases lay between the germline ends. The chain joins TRBV18 to TRBJ2-6; possibly TRBD2 for D (5 bases). This clonotype was sampled from a man in his 70s with acute or convalescent COVID-19. The sample consisted of peripheral blood. The CDR3 loop reads CASSGDSGANVLTF. The CDR3, as DNA: TGTGCCAGCTCGGGAGACTCTGGGGCCAACGTCCTGACTTTC.